Presented here are 26 T cell receptor beta chains from one specimen sequenced in a study of control samples from healthy donors and cancer patients. TCRdb's table, derived via immunoSEQ multiplex PCR, lists solely in-frame clones and lacks some. The table lists under 450,000 clones, 75% to 95% of them singletons, with around 6.4% in the top ten. Specimen: PBMCs. The source is a man aged 35-49 years with head and neck cancer.

The rearrangement joins TRBV9 to TRBJ2-4; 7 bases align to TRBD2. The junction had 8 bases not matched to a gene; V was cut back by 3 bases and J by 8 bases. This CDR3 spans 14 amino acids. Per germline, CDR1 SGDLS and CDR2 YYNGEE. As DNA, the CDR3 is TGTGCCAGCAGCGAGCGGGGAGCCCCAGACATTCAGTACTTC. Its translation: CASSERGAPDIQYF.

This chain connects TRBV4-2 to TRBJ1-5; tentatively, D is TRBD1 (5 bases). Germline values: CDR1 LGHNA, CDR2 YNFKEQ. Trimming stripped 4 bases from V and 4 bases from J, with 17 bases between. CDR3 length: 16 amino acids. CDR3 bases: TGTGCCAGCAGCCCGATTATTTTGGGGGGGAATCAGCCCCAGCATTTT. Translating it yields CASSPIILGGNQPQHF.

V is TRBV5-1 and J is TRBJ1-1; 8 positions agree with TRBD1. The CDR3 extends over 15 amino acids. Germline CDR1 and CDR2: SGHRS and YFSETQ. With V trimmed by 3 bases and J by 1 base, 5 bases remained unmatched. The CDR3 reads CASSSGQGGNTEAFF. DNA of the CDR3: TGCGCCAGCAGCTCCGGACAGGGAGGGAACACTGAAGCTTTCTTT. The whole variable domain, remainder taken from reference TRBV5-1 and TRBJ1-1, is KAGVTQTPRYLIKTRGQQVTLSCSPISGHRSVSWYQQTPGQGLQFLFEYFSETQRNKGNFPGRFSGRQFSNSRSEMNVSTLELGDSALYLCASSSGQGGNTEAFFGQGTRLTVV.

V is TRBV5-1 and J is TRBJ1-3; tentatively, D is TRBD1 (5 bases). CDR1 and CDR2 (germline): SGHRS, YFSETQ. With 4 bases removed from V and 8 bases from J, the gap between germline ends came to 16 bases. The CDR3 spans 14 residues. CDR3 DNA: TGCGCCAGCAGCCAGGGAGAGGGGCATGACACCATATATTTT. Protein sequence: CASSQGEGHDTIYF.

This clone was seen a few times. The gene calls are TRBV5-6 and TRBJ2-5; no reliable D call. With 0 bases removed from V and 1 base from J, the gap between germline ends came to 10 bases. The V gene's germline CDR1 is SGHDT and CDR2 YYEEEE. The CDR3 extends over 15 amino acids. The CDR3 coding sequence is TGTGCCAGCAGCTTGGGAAAACTGTTCCAAGAGACCCAGTACTTC. Translated, it gives CASSLGKLFQETQYF.

The chain combines TRBV4-2 with TRBJ1-4; weak D call: TRBD1 (6 bases). This CDR3 is built from 18 residues. The V end was cut by 4 bases, the J end by 1 base, with 19 bases between. Germline-derived CDR1 and CDR2 are LGHNA and YNFKEQ. CDR3 nucleotide sequence: TGTGCCAGCAGCCCTCAGGCCGGGGGGCGGAGAACTAATGAAAAACTGTTTTTT. This gives the protein CASSPQAGGRRTNEKLFF.

The V and J genes are TRBV7-2 and TRBJ2-5, with D perhaps TRBD1 or TRBD2 (5 bases each). The CDR3 consists of 14 residues. The germline CDR1 and CDR2 sequences are SGHTA and FQGNSA. Trimming cost V 5 bases and J 2 bases, with 12 bases left between them. CDR3 DNA sequence: TGTGCCAGCAGCGACTCTGGGGGACAAGAGACCCAGTACTTC. Translated: CASSDSGGQETQYF. The entire variable domain, with the rest obtained from reference TRBV7-2 and TRBJ2-5, is as follows: GAGVSQSPSNKVTEKGKDVELRCDPISGHTALYWYRQSLGQGLEFLIYFQGNSAPDKSGLPSDRFSAERTGGSVSTLTIQRTQQEDSAVYLCASSDSGGQETQYFGPGTRLLVL.

The gene calls are TRBV3-1 (or the pseudogene TRBV3-2) and TRBJ1-4; a possible D gene is TRBD1 (5 bases). CDR1 is LGHDT and CDR2 is YNNKEL in the germline V gene (reference sequence). The CDR3 is 14 amino acids. V lost 6 bases and J 4 bases, leaving 12 bases between the germline ends. CDR3 protein: CASSTGTINEKLFF. CDR3 coding DNA: TGTGCCAGCAGTACAGGCACAATTAATGAAAAACTGTTTTTT.

This clone was counted a few times. The chain recombines TRBV10-3 with TRBJ1-6; D remains ambiguous. Germline V gives CDR1 ENHRY, CDR2 SYGVKD. This CDR3 has 13 residues. V was cut by 4 bases and J by 7 bases, with 8 bases left in between. The CDR3 DNA sequence: TGTGCCATCAGTGCGGACCTAAATTCACCCCTCCACTTT. Its translation is CAISADLNSPLHF.

About this clone itself: At one boundary the junction diverges from the germline segment, which might be a read error. The rearrangement uses TRBV7-7 and TRBJ2-2, with D possibly TRBD2 on 6 matching bases. Germline values: CDR1 SSHAT, CDR2 FNYEAQ (reference sequence). The CDR3 contains 16 residues. The CDR3 DNA follows: TGTGCTAGCAGCTTAGTGGAGCGGGCGAACACCGGGGAGCTGTTTTTT. This translates into CASSLVERANTGELFF.

The rearrangement links TRBV6-5 to TRBJ1-2, with D perhaps TRBD1 (6 bases). Trimming took off 5 bases at V and 7 bases at J, with 11 bases between the two ends. The CDR3 sequence is 12 residues long. Germline V CDR1 and CDR2: MNHEY, SVGAGI. CDR3 amino acids: CASSNRVFGYTF. The CDR3 DNA follows: TGTGCCAGCAGTAACAGGGTTTTTGGCTACACCTTC.

The chain is built from TRBV4-3 and TRBJ1-1, with TRBD1 as a possible D gene (6 bases). Trimming removed 0 bases at V and 5 bases at J, with 13 bases between. This CDR3 region has 15 residues. The germline gives CDR1 LGHNA, CDR2 YSLEER. The CDR3 loop is CASSQDWQGWTEAFF. The CDR3, as DNA: TGCGCCAGCAGCCAAGATTGGCAGGGGTGGACTGAAGCTTTCTTT.

This clone has just one count. This chain joins TRBV6-2 or TRBV6-3 and TRBJ1-5, with D possibly TRBD1 on 5 matching bases. The CDR3 spans 14 residues. Germline V gene lookup returns CDR1 MNHEY and CDR2 SVGEGT. Trimming removed 1 base from V and 5 bases from J, with 9 bases in between. The CDR3 here is CASSYFGGDQPQHF. CDR3 DNA: TGTGCCAGCAGTTACTTTGGGGGGGATCAGCCCCAGCATTTT.

The rearrangement joins TRBV18 to TRBJ1-1; perhaps TRBD1 as D (6 bases). Per germline, CDR1 KGHSH and CDR2 LQKENI. Deletions cut 1 base from V and 1 base from J, with 16 bases between. The CDR3 spans 17 residues. CDR3 in amino acids: CASSPQGLQGKNTEAFF. CDR3 nucleotides: TGTGCCAGCTCACCACAAGGGTTACAGGGAAAGAACACTGAAGCTTTCTTT.

The rearrangement joins TRBV29-1 to TRBJ2-3; possible D gene TRBD2, 6 bases. The CDR3 runs 12 residues. The germline V gene has CDR1 SQVTM and CDR2 ANQGSEA. Trimming took 6 bases from V and 3 from J, leaving 10 bases between them. The chain's CDR3 is CSVGLPTDTQYF. The DNA for the CDR3 is TGCAGCGTGGGACTCCCAACAGATACGCAGTATTTT.

This sequence joins TRBV12-2 and TRBJ2-3; the table's D call TRBD1 went unverified against the DNA. TRBV12-2 is given as a pseudogene. The CDR3 is 14 amino acids. This CDR3 reads CASRLVGGTDTQYF. The CDR3 bases are TGTGCAAGTCGCTTAGTAGGGGGCACAGATACGCAGTATTTT.

The J gene is TRBJ2-4, the V gene TRBV7-9; D possibly uses TRBD1 or TRBD2 (5 bases each). Germline-derived CDR1 and CDR2 are SEHNR and FQNEAQ (reference sequence). The CDR3 is made up of 12 amino acids. V lost 5 bases to trimming and J lost 15 bases, with 17 bases between them. The CDR3: CASSPTGTPVYF. As DNA, the CDR3 is TGTGCCAGCAGCCCGACCGGGACCCCAGTGTACTTC.

The V call is TRBV28, the J call TRBJ2-1, with D hard to call. This CDR3 spans 12 amino acids. From germline, CDR1 is MDHEN and CDR2 SYDVKM. V lost 4 bases, J lost 6 bases, and 7 bases lay in between. The CDR3 region is CASSSVLNEQFF. CDR3 coding DNA: TGTGCCAGCAGTTCAGTCCTCAATGAGCAGTTCTTC.

The chain has TRBV7-9 and TRBJ1-2; D is uncertain. The CDR3 is made up of 15 amino acids. CDR1 is SEHNR and CDR2 is FQNEAQ in the germline V gene (reference sequence). The V end was cut by 3 bases, the J end by 8 bases, with 19 bases between. The CDR3 DNA reads as TGTGCCAGCAGCTTGGACGGGCCCTACTATCACGGCTACACCTTC. It is translated as CASSLDGPYYHGYTF.

This clone was detected a few times. The rearrangement joins TRBV28 to TRBJ1-2; D uncertain. Germline CDR1 reads MDHEN; CDR2 reads SYDVKM. V was clipped by 8 bases and J by 0 bases, with 10 bases between them. The CDR3 extends over 13 amino acids. The CDR3 sequence: CASGRQANYGYTF. The CDR3 DNA sequence: TGTGCCAGCGGCAGGCAAGCTAACTATGGCTACACCTTC.

This sequence joins TRBV10-2 and TRBJ1-1; no firm D call. V lost 3 bases, J lost 4 bases, and 3 bases lay in between. The CDR3 sequence is 11 residues long. CDR1 WSHSY and CDR2 SAAADI come from the germline V gene. The CDR3 DNA sequence: TGCGCCAGCAGTGAAGGCACTGAAGCTTTCTTT. Its translation is CASSEGTEAFF.

J is TRBJ2-3 and V is TRBV2; D uncertain. Germline assignment: CDR1 SNHLY and CDR2 FYNNEI. This CDR3 spans 13 amino acids. Trimming took off 2 bases at V and 5 bases at J, with 8 bases between the two ends. In DNA form, the CDR3 reads TGTGCCAGCAGTGAATCGTGGAGAGATACGCAGTATTTT. Its translation is CASSESWRDTQYF.

In this sample, this clone turned up once. This chain uses TRBV28 with TRBJ1-2, with a weak D call TRBD1 (5 bases). The CDR3 contains 13 residues. CDR1 and CDR2 from the germline V gene are MDHEN and SYDVKM. The V end was cut by 4 bases, the J end by 6 bases, with 12 bases between. The CDR3 sequence: CASSSPDTHGYTF. The CDR3 nucleotides read TGTGCCAGCAGTTCCCCGGACACTCATGGCTACACCTTC.

This rearrangement joins TRBV5-1 to TRBJ2-7; D may be TRBD1 (6 bases). Trimming pared 4 bases from V and 7 bases from J, leaving 15 bases between. Germline CDR1 and CDR2: SGHRS and YFSETQ. CDR3 size: 13 residues. As DNA, the CDR3 is TGCGCCAGCAGCGCAACACAGGGACGGGAGCAGTACTTC. This encodes CASSATQGREQYF.

The V gene is TRBV24-1, the J gene TRBJ2-2, with D perhaps TRBD1 (5 bases). The ends were cut back, 4 bases at V and 2 bases at J, with 10 bases in the middle. Germline assignment: CDR1 KGHDR and CDR2 SFDVKD. The CDR3 contains 15 residues. CDR3 residues: CATSDPGHNTGELFF. The CDR3 bases are TGTGCCACCAGTGACCCTGGACATAACACCGGGGAGCTGTTTTTT.

The V and J genes are TRBV27 and TRBJ2-1; 11 positions agree with TRBD2. Germline V gene sequence: CDR1 MNHEY, CDR2 SMNVEV (reference sequence). This CDR3 region has 16 residues. The J segment lost 3 bases and the V segment lost 5 bases, leaving 6 bases of the junction unmatched. The CDR3 loop reads CASSPLAGGDYNEQFF. In DNA form, the CDR3 reads TGTGCCAGCAGTCCGCTAGCGGGAGGTGACTACAATGAGCAGTTCTTC.